The T cell receptor (beta chain) under discussion was sequenced for a study of blood T cell repertoires in COVID-19. The germline gives CDR1 MNHEY, CDR2 SVGAGI. The CDR3 sequence is 13 residues long. J gave up 7 bases and V 5 bases, and 5 bases lay outside the gene matches. Sequencing used immunoSEQ multiplex PCR; TCRdb keeps in-frame clones, though not all of them. The sample holds around 95,000 clones, roughly nine tenths seen once. Sequenced sample: peripheral blood. This clonotype was obtained from a man under 40 in a cohort sampled during active COVID-19. The chain links TRBV6-5 to TRBJ1-5; 7 bases fit TRBD1. The DNA of the CDR3 is TGTGCCAGCAGTCAGACAGGGCTGCAGCCCCAGCATTTT. It is translated as CASSQTGLQPQHF.